This T cell receptor (beta chain) was obtained from a study of blood T cell repertoires in COVID-19. Study-wide context: The United States, Italy and Spain provided the acute and convalescent COVID-19 samples. PBMCs, B-cell-depleted T cells, or T cells provided the cDNA or gDNA that made up the material.

Study processing details: It was from reference gene primer amplification that nucleated cell counts were estimated. Sequenced by immunoSEQ multiplex PCR; TCRdb stores in-frame clones only, minus some. D and trimming were read from the DNA, whereas the V and J calls and clone size are those reported in that table. The sample lists roughly 410,000 clones, over 75% occurring once. J gave up 9 bases and V 3 bases, and 9 bases lay outside the gene matches. Germline V gene lookup returns CDR1 SGHVS and CDR2 FQNEAQ. This CDR3 region has 15 residues. The V and J genes are TRBV7-8 and TRBJ2-1; TRBD1 agrees at 9 bases. Material for sequencing was peripheral blood. This sequence was found in a woman aged 40-49 years with COVID-19, enrolled during active disease. The CDR3 region has the DNA TGTGCCAGCAGCTTGGGGGACAGGGTTCTGGCTGAGCAGTTCTTC. Its protein is CASSLGDRVLAEQFF.